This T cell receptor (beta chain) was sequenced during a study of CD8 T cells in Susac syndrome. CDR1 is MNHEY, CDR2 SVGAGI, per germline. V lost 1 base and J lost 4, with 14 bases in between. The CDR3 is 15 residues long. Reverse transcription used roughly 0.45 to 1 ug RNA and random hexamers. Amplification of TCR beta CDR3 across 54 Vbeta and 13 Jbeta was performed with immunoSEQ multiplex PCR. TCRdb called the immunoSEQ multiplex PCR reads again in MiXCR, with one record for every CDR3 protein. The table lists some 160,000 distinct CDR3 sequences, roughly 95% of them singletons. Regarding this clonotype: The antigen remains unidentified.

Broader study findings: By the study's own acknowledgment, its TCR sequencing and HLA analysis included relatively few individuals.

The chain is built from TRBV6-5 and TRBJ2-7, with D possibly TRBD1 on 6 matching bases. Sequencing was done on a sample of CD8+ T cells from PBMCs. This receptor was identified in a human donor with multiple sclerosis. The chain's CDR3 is CASSYFNRELYEQYF. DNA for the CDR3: TGTGCCAGCAGTTACTTCAACAGGGAACTGTACGAGCAGTACTTC.